This T cell receptor (beta chain) was identified during a study of blood T cell repertoires in COVID-19. This CDR3 is 12 amino acids long. The V and J ends lost 8 bases and 3 bases respectively, with 8 bases between them. Germline V CDR1 and CDR2: SGHVS, FQNEAQ. The age range of participants was about 18 to 89 years, with residence in about two dozen US areas. Cohorts were determined from participant-reported clinical history. Recovered Cohort 3 donors showed two negative PCRs, clearance, or symptom resolution. How the authors handled the data: By means of reference gene primer amplification, nucleated cell counts were estimated. TCRdb's table, derived via immunoSEQ multiplex PCR, lists solely in-frame clones and lacks some. For V, J and clone size, that table is used; D and trimming come from the DNA. The top ten clones hold 1.1% of a sample with approximately 450,000 clones, more than 80% of them seen once.

V is TRBV7-8 and J is TRBJ1-3; D is uncertain. Sequencing was done on a sample of PBMCs or T cells enriched from blood (not recorded which). The TCR sequence derives from a man younger than 45 who had recovered from COVID-19. CDR3 nucleotide sequence: TGTGCCAGCGAGGGAGTTGGAAACACCATATATTTT. Residues: CASEGVGNTIYF.